This TCR beta chain was recovered during a study of T cell changes during pregnancy in multiple sclerosis. Clones were sequenced by immunoSEQ multiplex PCR, and TCRdb holds only the in-frame ones, with some missing. The data hold just under 100,000 clones, with approximately 93% observed a single time. The CDR3 is 14 residues long. J lost 5 bases, V lost 4 bases, and 6 bases had no gene match. Germline assignment: CDR1 SGHTA and CDR2 FQGTGA. The sequence derives from a female donor with multiple sclerosis, enrolled in a pregnancy study. The gene calls are TRBV7-3 and TRBJ2-7, with 9 bases matching TRBD2. The sample was peripheral blood, taken after pregnancy. Here the CDR3 reads CASSWSSGTDEQYF. The CDR3 DNA reads TGTGCCAGCAGCTGGTCTAGCGGGACGGACGAGCAGTACTTC.